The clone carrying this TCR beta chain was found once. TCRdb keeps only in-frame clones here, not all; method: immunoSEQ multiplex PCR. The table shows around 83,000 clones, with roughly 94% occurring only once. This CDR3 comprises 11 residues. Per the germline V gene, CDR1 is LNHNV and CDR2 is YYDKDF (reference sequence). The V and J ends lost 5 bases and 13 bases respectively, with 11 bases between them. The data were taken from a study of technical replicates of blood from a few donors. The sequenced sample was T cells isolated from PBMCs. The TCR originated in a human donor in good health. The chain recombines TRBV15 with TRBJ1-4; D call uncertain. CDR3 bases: TGTGCCACCAGCGGTAACAGCACACTGTTTTTT. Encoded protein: CATSGNSTLFF.